This T cell receptor beta chain was identified during a study of control samples from healthy donors and cancer patients. Germline assignment: CDR1 SGHTA and CDR2 FQGTGA. Trimming took off 3 bases at V and 8 bases at J, with 13 bases between the two ends. The CDR3 is 13 residues long. TCRdb keeps only in-frame clones here, not all; method: immunoSEQ multiplex PCR. The table lists more than 20,000 clones, roughly 93% of them singletons. The TCR sequence derives from a man aged 50 or older with lung cancer. Sequenced input: PBMCs. V gene TRBV7-3 combines with J gene TRBJ1-1, with D tentatively TRBD1 (5 bases). Here the CDR3 reads CASSFDAHREAFF. CDR3 DNA sequence: TGTGCCAGCAGCTTTGACGCCCACAGGGAAGCTTTCTTT. The entire variable domain, with the rest obtained from reference TRBV7-3 and TRBJ1-1, is as follows: GAGVSQTPSNKVTEKGKYVELRCDPISGHTALYWYRQSLGQGPEFLIYFQGTGAADDSGLPNDRFFAVRPEGSVSTLKIQRTERGDSAVYLCASSFDAHREAFFGQGTRLTVV.